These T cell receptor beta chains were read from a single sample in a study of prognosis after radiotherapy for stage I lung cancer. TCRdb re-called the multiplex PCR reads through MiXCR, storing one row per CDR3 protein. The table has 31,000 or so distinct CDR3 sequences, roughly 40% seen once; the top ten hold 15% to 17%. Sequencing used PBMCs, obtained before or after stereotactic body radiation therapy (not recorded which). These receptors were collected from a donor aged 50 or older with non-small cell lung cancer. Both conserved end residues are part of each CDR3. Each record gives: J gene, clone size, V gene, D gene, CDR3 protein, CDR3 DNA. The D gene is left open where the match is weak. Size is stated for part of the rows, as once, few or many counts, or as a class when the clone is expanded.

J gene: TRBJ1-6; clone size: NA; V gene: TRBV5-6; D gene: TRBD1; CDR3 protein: CASSLAPGQNNSPLHF; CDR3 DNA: TGTGCCAGCAGCTTAGCTCCGGGACAGAACAATTCACCCCTCCACTTT
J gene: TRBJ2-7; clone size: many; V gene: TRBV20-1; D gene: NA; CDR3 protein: CSAPGTPRHEQYF; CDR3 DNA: TGCAGTGCTCCCGGGACCCCGCGCCACGAGCAGTACTTC
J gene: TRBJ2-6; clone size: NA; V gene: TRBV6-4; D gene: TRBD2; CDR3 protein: CASSGTSVTAGANVLTF; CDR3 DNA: TGTGCCAGCAGTGGGACTAGCGTGACGGCTGGGGCCAACGTCCTTACTTTC
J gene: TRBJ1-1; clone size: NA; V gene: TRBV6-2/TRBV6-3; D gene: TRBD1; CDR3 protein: CASRRIFYWTGGAVPEAFF; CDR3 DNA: TGTGCCAGCAGACGAATTTTCTACTGGACAGGGGGCGCGGTACCCGAAGCTTTCTTT
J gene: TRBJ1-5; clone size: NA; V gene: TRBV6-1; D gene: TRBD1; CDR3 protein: CASSADRVNQPQHF; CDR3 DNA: TGTGCCAGCAGTGCTGACAGGGTCAATCAGCCCCAGCATTTT
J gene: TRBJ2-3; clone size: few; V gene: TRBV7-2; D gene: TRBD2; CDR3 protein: CASSRTSGSTDTQYF; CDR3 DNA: TGTGCCAGCAGCAGGACTAGCGGAAGCACAGATACGCAGTATTTT
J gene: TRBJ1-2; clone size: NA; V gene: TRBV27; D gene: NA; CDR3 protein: CASSPSRDVRGYTF; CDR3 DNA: TGTGCCAGCAGTCCCTCCCGGGACGTCCGTGGCTACACCTTC
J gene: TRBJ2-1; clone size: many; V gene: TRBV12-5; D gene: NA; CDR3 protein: CASGLGGIEQFF; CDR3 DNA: TGTGCTAGTGGTTTGGGGGGGATTGAGCAGTTCTTC
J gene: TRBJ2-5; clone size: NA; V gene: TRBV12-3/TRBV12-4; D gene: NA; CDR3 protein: CASSLRIETQYF; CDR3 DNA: TGTGCCAGCAGTTTAAGGATCGAGACCCAGTACTTC
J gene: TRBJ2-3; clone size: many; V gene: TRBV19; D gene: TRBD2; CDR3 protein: CASRTSGGTDTQYF; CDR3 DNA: TGTGCCAGTAGGACTAGCGGGGGCACAGATACGCAGTATTTT
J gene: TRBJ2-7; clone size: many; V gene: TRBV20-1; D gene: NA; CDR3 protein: CSADRIDEQYF; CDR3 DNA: TGCAGTGCCGATCGTATAGACGAGCAGTACTTC
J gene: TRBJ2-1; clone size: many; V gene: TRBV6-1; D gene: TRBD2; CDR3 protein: CASSEASGTGQFF; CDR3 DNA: TGTGCCAGCAGTGAAGCTAGCGGGACGGGGCAGTTCTTC
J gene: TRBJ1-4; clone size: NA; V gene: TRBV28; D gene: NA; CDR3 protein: CARSPRGIEEKLFF; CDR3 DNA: TGTGCCCGCAGCCCACGGGGAATAGAAGAAAAACTGTTTTTT
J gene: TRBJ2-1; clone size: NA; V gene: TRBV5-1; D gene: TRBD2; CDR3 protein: CASSSMLAVSSYNEQFF; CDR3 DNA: TGCGCCAGCAGCTCGATGCTAGCGGTTAGCTCCTACAATGAGCAGTTCTTC
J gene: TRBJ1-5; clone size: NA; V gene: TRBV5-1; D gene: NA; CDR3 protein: CASSTGTGNQRQHF; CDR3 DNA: TGCGCCAGCAGCACGGGGACCGGTAATCAGCGCCAGCATTTT
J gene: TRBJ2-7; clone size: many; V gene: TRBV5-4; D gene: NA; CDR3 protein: CASSLVPHYEQYF; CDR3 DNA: TGTGCCAGCAGCTTGGTGCCACACTACGAGCAGTACTTC
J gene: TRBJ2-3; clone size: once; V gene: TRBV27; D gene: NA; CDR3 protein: CASSFLPDRLDTQYF; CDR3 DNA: TGTGCCAGCAGTTTTCTCCCCGACCGATTGGATACGCAGTATTTT
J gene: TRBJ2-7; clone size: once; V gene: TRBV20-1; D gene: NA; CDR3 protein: CSARAPTRERYEQYF; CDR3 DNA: TGCAGTGCTAGAGCTCCGACTAGGGAGAGATACGAGCAGTACTTC
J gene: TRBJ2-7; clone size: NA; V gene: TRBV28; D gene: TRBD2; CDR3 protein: CATNGLTSGVPPLYF; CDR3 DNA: TGTGCCACGAACGGCCTGACTAGCGGGGTCCCACCACTTTACTTC
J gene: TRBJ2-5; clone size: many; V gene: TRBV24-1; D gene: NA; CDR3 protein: CATKETGGRETQYF; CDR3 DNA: TGTGCCACCAAAGAGACCGGGGGTCGAGAGACCCAGTACTTC
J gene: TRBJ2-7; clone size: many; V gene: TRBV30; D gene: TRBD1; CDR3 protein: CAWTGTGGYEQYF; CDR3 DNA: TGTGCCTGGACCGGGACAGGGGGCTACGAGCAGTACTTC
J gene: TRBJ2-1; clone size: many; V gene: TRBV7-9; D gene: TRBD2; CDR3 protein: CASSLIGGTNYNEQFF; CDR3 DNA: TGTGCCAGCAGCTTAATTGGCGGGACTAACTACAATGAGCAGTTCTTC
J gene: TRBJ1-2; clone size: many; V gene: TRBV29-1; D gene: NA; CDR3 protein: CSVFNYGYTF; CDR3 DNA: TGCAGCGTATTCAACTATGGCTACACCTTC
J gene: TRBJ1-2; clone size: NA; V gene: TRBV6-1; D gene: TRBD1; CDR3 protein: CAVQTGLRYGYTF; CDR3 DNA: TGTGCCGTCCAGACAGGGTTAAGATATGGCTACACCTTC
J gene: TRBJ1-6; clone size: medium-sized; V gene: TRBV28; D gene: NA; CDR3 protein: CASSLPGQNNSPLHF; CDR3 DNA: TGTGCCAGCAGTTTACCGGGTCAAAATAATTCACCCCTCCACTTT
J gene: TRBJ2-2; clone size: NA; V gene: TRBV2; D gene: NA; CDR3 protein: CASNPTLVGAVRELFF; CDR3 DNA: TGTGCCAGCAACCCTACCTTGGTGGGCGCAGTCCGGGAGCTGTTTTTT
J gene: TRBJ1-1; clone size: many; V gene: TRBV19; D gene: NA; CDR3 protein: CATKPQHTTLKAFF; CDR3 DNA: TGTGCCACCAAACCCCAACATACCACCCTAAAAGCTTTCTTT
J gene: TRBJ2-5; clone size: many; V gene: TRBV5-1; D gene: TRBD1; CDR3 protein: CASSLRGDRGGETQYF; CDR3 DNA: TGCGCCAGCAGCTTGCGGGGGGACAGGGGAGGAGAGACCCAGTACTTC
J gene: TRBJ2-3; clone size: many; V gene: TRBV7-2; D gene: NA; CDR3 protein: CASSLLGMDTQYF; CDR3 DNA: TGTGCCAGCAGCTTGCTGGGTATGGATACGCAGTATTTT
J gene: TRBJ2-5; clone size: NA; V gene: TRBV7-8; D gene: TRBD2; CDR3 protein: CASSDSSGSRETQYF; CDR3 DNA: TGTGCCAGCAGCGACTCTAGCGGGTCTCGGGAGACCCAGTACTTC
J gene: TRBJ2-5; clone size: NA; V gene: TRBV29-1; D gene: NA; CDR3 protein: CSVVPPPDTWGETQYF; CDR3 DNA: TGCAGCGTTGTTCCTCCCCCTGACACCTGGGGAGAGACCCAGTACTTC
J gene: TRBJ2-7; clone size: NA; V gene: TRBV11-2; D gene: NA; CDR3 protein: CASSLTSLESLIPYEQYF; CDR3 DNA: TGTGCCAGCAGCTTAACTTCGCTCGAGAGCCTAATCCCCTACGAGCAGTACTTC
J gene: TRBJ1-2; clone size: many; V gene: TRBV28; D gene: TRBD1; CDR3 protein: CASSLSDRGRRGGYTF; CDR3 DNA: TGTGCCAGCAGTTTATCCGACAGGGGGCGGAGGGGTGGCTACACCTTC
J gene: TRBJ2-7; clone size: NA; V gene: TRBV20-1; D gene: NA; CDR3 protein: CSARSTWRRAFSSYEQYF; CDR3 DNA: TGCAGTGCTCGAAGTACGTGGCGGAGGGCCTTCAGCTCCTACGAGCAGTACTTC
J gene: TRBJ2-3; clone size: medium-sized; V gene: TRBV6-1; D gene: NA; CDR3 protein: CATPRGASTDTQYF; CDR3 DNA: TGTGCCACCCCGAGGGGGGCAAGCACAGATACGCAGTATTTT
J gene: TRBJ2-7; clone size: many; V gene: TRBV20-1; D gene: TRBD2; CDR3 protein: CSAGGLAGKPYEQYF; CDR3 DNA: TGCAGTGCTGGGGGACTAGCGGGGAAACCCTACGAGCAGTACTTC
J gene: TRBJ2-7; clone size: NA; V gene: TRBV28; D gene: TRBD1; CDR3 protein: CASSLPGQSYEQYF; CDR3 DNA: TGTGCCAGCAGCCTACCGGGACAGAGCTACGAGCAGTACTTC
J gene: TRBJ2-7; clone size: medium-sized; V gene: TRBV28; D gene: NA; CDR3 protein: CASSGGVGGTERYEQYF; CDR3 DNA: TGTGCCAGCAGTGGTGGGGTGGGGGGTACCGAGCGGTACGAGCAGTACTTC
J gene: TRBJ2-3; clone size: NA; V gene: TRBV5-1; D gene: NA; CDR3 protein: CASSSGDRGGTDTQYF; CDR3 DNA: TGCGCCAGCAGCAGCGGGGATAGAGGGGGTACAGATACGCAGTATTTT
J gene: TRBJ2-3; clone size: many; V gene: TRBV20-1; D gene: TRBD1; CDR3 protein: CSAAQGAALGTQYF; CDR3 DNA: TGCAGTGCCGCGCAGGGGGCCGCGTTGGGTACGCAGTATTTT
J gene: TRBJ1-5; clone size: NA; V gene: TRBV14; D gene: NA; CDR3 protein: CASSITGNQPQHF; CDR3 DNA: TGTGCCAGTAGTATAACGGGTAATCAACCCCAGCATTTT
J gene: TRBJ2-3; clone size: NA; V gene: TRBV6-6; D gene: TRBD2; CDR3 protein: CASSYSTSGADTQYF; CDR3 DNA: TGTGCCAGCAGTTACTCGACTAGCGGGGCAGATACGCAGTATTTT
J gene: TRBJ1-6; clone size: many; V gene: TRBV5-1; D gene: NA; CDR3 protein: CASSLAGHHNSPLHF; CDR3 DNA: TGCGCCAGCAGCTTGGCGGGACACCATAATTCACCCCTCCACTTT
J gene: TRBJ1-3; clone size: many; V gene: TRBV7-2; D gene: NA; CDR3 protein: CASSQQVRSGNTIYF; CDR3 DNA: TGTGCCAGCAGCCAACAGGTTCGCTCTGGAAACACCATATATTTT
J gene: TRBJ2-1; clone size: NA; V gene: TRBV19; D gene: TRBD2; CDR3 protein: CASSSSGGASQQFF; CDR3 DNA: TGTGCCAGTAGTTCTAGCGGGGGTGCGTCTCAGCAGTTCTTC
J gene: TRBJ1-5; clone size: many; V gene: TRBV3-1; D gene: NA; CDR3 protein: CASSQDLTGNQPQHF; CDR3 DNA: TGTGCCAGCAGCCAAGATTTAACGGGTAATCAGCCCCAGCATTTT
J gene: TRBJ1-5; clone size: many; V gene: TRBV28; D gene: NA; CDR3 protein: CASKQGGNQPQHF; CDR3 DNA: TGTGCCAGCAAACAGGGAGGCAATCAGCCCCAGCATTTT
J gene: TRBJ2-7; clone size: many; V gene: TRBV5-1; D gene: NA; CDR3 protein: CASSALIGRLSYEQYF; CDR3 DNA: TGCGCCAGCAGCGCTTTGATTGGACGTCTAAGCTACGAGCAGTACTTC
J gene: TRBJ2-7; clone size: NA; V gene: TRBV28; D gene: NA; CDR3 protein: CVSSLVREGGEHYF; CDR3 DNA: TGTGTCAGCAGTTTAGTAAGGGAAGGAGGCGAGCATTACTTC
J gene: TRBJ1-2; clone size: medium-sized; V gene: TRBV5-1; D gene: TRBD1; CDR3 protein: CASSLATGYGYTF; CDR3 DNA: TGCGCCAGCAGCTTGGCGACAGGGTATGGCTACACCTTC
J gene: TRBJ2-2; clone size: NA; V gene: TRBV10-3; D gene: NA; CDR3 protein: CATSVGSTGELFF; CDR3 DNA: TGTGCCACCTCGGTAGGGTCGACCGGTGAGCTGTTTTTT
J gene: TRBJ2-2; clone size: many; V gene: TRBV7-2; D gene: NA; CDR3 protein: CASSSRQVGELFF; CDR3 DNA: TGTGCCAGCAGCTCTAGGCAGGTCGGGGAGCTGTTTTTT
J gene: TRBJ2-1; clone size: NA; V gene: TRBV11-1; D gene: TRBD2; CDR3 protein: CASSPGTSGVVENEQFF; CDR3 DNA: TGTGCCAGCAGCCCCGGTACTAGCGGGGTTGTCGAGAATGAGCAGTTCTTC
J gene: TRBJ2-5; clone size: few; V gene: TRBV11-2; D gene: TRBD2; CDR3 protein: CASSLDTGGPRETQYF; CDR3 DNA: TGTGCCAGCAGCTTAGATACGGGGGGGCCTCGTGAGACCCAGTACTTC
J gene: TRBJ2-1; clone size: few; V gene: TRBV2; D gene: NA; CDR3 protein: CASSAERSSYNEQFF; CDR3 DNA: TGTGCCAGCAGCGCCGAAAGAAGCTCCTACAATGAGCAGTTCTTC